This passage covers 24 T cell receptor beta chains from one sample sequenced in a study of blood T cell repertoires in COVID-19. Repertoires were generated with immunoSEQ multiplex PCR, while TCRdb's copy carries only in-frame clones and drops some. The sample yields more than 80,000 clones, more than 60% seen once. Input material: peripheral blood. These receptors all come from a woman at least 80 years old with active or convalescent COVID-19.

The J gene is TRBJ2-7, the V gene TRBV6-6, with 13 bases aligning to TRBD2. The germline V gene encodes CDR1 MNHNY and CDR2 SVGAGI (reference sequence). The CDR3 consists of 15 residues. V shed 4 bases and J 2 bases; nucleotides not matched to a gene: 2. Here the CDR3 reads CASSLTSGGTYEQYF. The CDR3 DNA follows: TGTGCCAGCAGTTTGACTAGCGGGGGGACCTACGAGCAGTACTTC.

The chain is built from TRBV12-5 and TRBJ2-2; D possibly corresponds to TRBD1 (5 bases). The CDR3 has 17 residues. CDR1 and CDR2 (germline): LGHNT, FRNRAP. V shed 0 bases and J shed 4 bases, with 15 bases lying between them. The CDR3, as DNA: TGTGCTAGTGGTTTGGTACGACGTCAGGGTGGCACCGGGGAGCTGTTTTTT. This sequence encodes CASGLVRRQGGTGELFF.

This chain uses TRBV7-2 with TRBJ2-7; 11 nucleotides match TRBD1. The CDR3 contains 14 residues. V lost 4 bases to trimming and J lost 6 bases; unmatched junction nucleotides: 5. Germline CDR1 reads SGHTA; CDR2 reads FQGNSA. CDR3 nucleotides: TGTGCCAGCAGCTCGGGACAGGGGGTAGGCGAGCAGTACTTC. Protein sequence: CASSSGQGVGEQYF.

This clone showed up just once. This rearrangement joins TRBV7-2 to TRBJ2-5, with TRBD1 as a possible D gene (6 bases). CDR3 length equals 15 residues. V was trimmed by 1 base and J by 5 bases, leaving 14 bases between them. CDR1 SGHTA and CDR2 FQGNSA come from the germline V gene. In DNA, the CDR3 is TGTGCCAGCAGCTTAGGAGGGGAGCAGGGGGAGACCCAGTACTTC. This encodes CASSLGGEQGETQYF.

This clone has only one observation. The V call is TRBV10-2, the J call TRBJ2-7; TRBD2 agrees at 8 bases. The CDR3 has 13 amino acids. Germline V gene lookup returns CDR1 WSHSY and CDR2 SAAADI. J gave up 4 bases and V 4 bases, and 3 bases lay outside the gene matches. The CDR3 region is CASSGGGTYEQYF. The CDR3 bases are TGCGCCAGCAGTGGCGGGGGGACATACGAGCAGTACTTC.

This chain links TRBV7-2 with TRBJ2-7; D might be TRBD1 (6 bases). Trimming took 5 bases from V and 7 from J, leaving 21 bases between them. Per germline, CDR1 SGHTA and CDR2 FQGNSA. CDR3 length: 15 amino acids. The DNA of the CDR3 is TGTGCCAGCAGCCCAATGAGGGGGAAAGGGGTAGAGCAGTACTTC. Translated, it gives CASSPMRGKGVEQYF.

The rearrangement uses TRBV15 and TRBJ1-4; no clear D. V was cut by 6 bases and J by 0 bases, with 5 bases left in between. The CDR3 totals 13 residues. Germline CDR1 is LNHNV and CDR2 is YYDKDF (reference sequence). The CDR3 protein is CATRAATNEKLFF. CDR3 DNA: TGTGCCACCAGGGCAGCAACTAATGAAAAACTGTTTTTT.

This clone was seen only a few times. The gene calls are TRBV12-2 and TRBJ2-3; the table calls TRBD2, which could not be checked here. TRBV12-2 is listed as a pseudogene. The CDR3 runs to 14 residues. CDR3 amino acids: CASRSSSGEGTQYF. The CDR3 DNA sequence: TGTGCAAGTCGGTCTTCTAGCGGGGAGGGTACGCAGTATTTT.

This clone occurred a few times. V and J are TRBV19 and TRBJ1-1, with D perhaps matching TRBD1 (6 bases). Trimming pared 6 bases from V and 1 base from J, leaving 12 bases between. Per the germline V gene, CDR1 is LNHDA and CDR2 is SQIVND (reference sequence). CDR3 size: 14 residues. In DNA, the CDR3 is TGTGCCAGTAGCGACGGGACACCGAACACTGAAGCTTTCTTT. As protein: CASSDGTPNTEAFF.

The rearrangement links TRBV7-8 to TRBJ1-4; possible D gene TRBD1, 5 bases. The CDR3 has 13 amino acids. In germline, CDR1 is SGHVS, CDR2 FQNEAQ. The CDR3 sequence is CAVSRTNNEKLFF. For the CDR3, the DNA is TGTGCTGTCTCCAGGACAAATAATGAAAAACTGTTTTTT.

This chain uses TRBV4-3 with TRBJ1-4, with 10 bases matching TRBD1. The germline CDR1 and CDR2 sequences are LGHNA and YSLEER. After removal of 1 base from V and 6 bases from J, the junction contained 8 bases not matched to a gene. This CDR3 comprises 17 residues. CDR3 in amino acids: CASSQALWGTGDEKLFF. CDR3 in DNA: TGCGCCAGCAGCCAAGCTCTATGGGGGACAGGGGATGAAAAACTGTTTTTT.

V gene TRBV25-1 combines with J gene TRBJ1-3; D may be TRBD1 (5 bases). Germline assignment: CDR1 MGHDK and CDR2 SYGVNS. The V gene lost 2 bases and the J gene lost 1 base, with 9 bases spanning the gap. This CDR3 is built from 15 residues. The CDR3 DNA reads TGTGCCAGCAGTGAACGGGGGGTTTCTGGAAACACCATATATTTT. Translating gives CASSERGVSGNTIYF.

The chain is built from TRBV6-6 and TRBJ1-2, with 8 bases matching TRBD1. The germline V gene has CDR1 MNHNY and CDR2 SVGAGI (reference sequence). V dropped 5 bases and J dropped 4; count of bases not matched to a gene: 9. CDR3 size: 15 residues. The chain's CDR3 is CASSRSRQGFYGYTF. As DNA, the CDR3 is TGTGCCAGCAGTCGATCCCGACAGGGGTTCTATGGCTACACCTTC.

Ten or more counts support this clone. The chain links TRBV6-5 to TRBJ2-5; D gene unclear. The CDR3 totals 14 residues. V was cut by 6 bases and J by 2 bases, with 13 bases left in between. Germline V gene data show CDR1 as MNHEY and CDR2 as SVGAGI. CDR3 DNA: TGTGCCAGCAGCCCGGGTCCCGATCAAGAGACCCAGTACTTC. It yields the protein CASSPGPDQETQYF.

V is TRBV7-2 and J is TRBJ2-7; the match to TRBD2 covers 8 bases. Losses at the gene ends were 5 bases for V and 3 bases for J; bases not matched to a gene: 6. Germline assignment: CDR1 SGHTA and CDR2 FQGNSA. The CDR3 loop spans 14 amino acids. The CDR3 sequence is CASSRGGENYEQYF. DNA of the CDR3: TGTGCCAGCAGCCGGGGGGGAGAAAACTACGAGCAGTACTTC.

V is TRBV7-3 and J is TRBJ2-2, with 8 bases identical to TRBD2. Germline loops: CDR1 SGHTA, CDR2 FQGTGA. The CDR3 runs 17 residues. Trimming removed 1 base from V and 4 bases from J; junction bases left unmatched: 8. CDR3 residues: CASSLSAGGPGTGELFF. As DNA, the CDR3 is TGTGCCAGCAGCTTAAGTGCGGGGGGCCCAGGCACCGGGGAGCTGTTTTTT. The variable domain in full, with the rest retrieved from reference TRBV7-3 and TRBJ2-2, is GAGVSQTPSNKVTEKGKYVELRCDPISGHTALYWYRQSLGQGPEFLIYFQGTGAADDSGLPNDRFFAVRPEGSVSTLKIQRTERGDSAVYLCASSLSAGGPGTGELFFGEGSRLTVL.

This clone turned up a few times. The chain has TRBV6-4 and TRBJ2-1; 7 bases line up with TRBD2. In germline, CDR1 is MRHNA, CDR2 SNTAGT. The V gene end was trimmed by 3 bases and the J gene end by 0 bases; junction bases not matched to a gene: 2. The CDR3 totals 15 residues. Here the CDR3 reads CASSEGGGSYNEQFF. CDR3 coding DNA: TGTGCCAGCAGTGAGGGCGGGGGCTCCTACAATGAGCAGTTCTTC.

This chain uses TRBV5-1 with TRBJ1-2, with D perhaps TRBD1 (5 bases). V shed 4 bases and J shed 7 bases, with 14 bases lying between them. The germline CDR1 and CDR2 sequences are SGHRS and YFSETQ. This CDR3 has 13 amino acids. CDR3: CASSPQGGTGYTF. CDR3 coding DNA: TGCGCCAGCAGCCCGCAGGGAGGGACTGGCTACACCTTC. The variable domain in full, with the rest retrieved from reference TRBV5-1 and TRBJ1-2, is KAGVTQTPRYLIKTRGQQVTLSCSPISGHRSVSWYQQTPGQGLQFLFEYFSETQRNKGNFPGRFSGRQFSNSRSEMNVSTLELGDSALYLCASSPQGGTGYTFGSGTRLTVV.

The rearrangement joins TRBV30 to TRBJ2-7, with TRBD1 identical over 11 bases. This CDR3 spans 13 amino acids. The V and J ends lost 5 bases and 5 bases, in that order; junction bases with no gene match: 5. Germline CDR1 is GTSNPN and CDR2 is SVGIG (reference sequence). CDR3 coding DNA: TGTGCCTGGTTGGGACAGGGGGTAGACGAGCAGTACTTC. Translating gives CAWLGQGVDEQYF.

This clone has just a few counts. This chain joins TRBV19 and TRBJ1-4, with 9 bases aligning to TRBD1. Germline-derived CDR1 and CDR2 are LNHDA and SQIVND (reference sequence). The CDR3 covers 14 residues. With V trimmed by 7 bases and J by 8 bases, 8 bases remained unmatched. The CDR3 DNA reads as TGTGCCAGTACCCCGGGACAGGGTGGCGAAAAACTGTTTTTT. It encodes CASTPGQGGEKLFF.

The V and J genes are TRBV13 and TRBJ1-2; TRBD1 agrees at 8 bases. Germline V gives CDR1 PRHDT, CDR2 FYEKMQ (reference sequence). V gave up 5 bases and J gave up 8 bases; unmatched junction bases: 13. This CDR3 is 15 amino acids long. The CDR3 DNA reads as TGTGCCAGCAGCCCTATACAGGGGGTGGGTGGAGGCTACACCTTC. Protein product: CASSPIQGVGGGYTF.

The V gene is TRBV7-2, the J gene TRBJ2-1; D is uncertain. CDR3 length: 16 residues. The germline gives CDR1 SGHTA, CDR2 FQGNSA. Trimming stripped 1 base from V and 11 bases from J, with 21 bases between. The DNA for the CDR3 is TGTGCCAGCAGCTTAGTTGTGGCGGTCCAGATGAAGAAGCAGTTCTTC. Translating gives CASSLVVAVQMKKQFF.

Here the CDR3 DNA reads TGTGCCAGCAGCCAAGGGACAGGTATAGGGGGCCTCCACTTT. Translating gives CASSQGTGIGGLHF. The gene calls are TRBV3-1 (or the pseudogene TRBV3-2) and TRBJ1-6; 7 positions match TRBD1. The germline V gene encodes CDR1 LGHDT and CDR2 YNNKEL (reference sequence). The CDR3 consists of 14 residues. V was clipped by 1 base and J by 15 bases; unmatched bases: 9.

The CDR3, as DNA: TGTGCCAGCTCACCAACCGGGCGGGGGGCCACAGATACGCAGTATTTT. Translating gives CASSPTGRGATDTQYF. The chain uses TRBV18 and TRBJ2-3, with 8 bases lining up with TRBD2. This CDR3 contains 16 residues. With V trimmed by 2 bases and J by 2 bases, 6 bases remained unmatched. Per the germline V gene, CDR1 is KGHSH and CDR2 is LQKENI. The full variable domain, with the rest looked up from reference TRBV18 and TRBJ2-3, is NAGVMQNPRHLVRRRGQEARLRCSPMKGHSHVYWYRQLPEEGLKFMVYLQKENIIDESGMPKERFSAEFPKEGPSILRIQQVVRGDSAAYFCASSPTGRGATDTQYFGPGTRLTVL.